This TCR beta chain appears in the sequencing data of a study of CD8+CD57+ T cells in acquired aplastic anemia. Looking at the study overall: The DNA of sorted CD4+ and CD8+ cells averaged 3.2 ug.

The template used for profiling TCR beta VDJ and CDR3 was genomic DNA. MiXCR, applied by TCRdb to the reads, yields one record per CDR3 protein. The sample records some 160,000 distinct CDR3 sequences, less than 50% being singletons. The authors sequenced patients whose flow cytometry had shown CD8+CD57+ cell expansion. On this clonotype: As the CDR3 is not closed by the conserved phenylalanine or tryptophan, this likely results from a read error.

Germline V lookup: CDR1 KGHSH, CDR2 LQKENI. Deletions cut 5 bases from V and 3 bases from J, with 4 bases between. This CDR3 region has 11 residues. The receptor comes from a human donor with aplastic anemia. This chain links TRBV18 with TRBJ2-5; D is unresolved. Specimen: sorted CD4+, CD8+, or CD8+CD57+ T cells (not recorded which) from PBMCs. CDR3 nucleotides: TGTGCCAGCTCATGGGAAGAGACCCAGTACCTC. Encoded protein: CASSWEETQYL.